These 25 T cell receptor beta chains came from one sample sequenced in a study of cytotoxic CD8 clonotypes in ibrutinib-treated CLL. Data came from immunoSEQ multiplex PCR; TCRdb stores just in-frame clones and leaves some out. The sample lists fewer than 150,000 clones, approximately 80% seen once, with about 3.3% in the top ten. The material was PBMCs, obtained after 24 months of ibrutinib treatment. Source of these receptors: a human donor with chronic lymphocytic leukemia.

V is TRBV7-2 and J is TRBJ1-5, with 10 positions matching TRBD1. V trimming: 5 bases; J trimming: 4 bases; junction bases outside the gene matches: 14. This CDR3 region has 18 residues. CDR1 and CDR2 from the germline V gene are SGHTA and FQGNSA. CDR3 sequence: CASSVRNGQGVGNQPQHF. The CDR3 DNA reads as TGTGCCAGCAGCGTCCGAAACGGACAGGGGGTGGGAAATCAGCCCCAGCATTTT.

The CDR3 is CASSPDEGRSGGQYF. The CDR3 DNA follows: TGTGCCAGCAGCCCAGATGAGGGGCGGTCCGGGGGGCAGTACTTC. The chain employs TRBV5-5 and TRBJ2-7; tentative D call: TRBD2 (6 bases). Deletions cut 4 bases from V and 9 bases from J, with 23 bases between. Looked up from germline, CDR1 is SGHKS and CDR2 is YYEKEE (reference sequence). CDR3 length equals 15 residues.

The rearrangement links TRBV19 to TRBJ1-1, with 7 bases aligning to TRBD1. V lost 5 bases, J lost 5 bases, and 5 bases stayed unmatched. CDR1 and CDR2 from the germline V gene are LNHDA and SQIVND (reference sequence). The CDR3 covers 13 residues. CDR3 sequence reads: CASSFDRATEAFF. CDR3 coding DNA: TGTGCCAGTAGTTTCGACAGGGCTACTGAAGCTTTCTTT. Full variable domain (rest looked up from reference TRBV19 and TRBJ1-1): DGGITQSPKYLFRKEGQNVTLSCEQNLNHDAMYWYRQDPGQGLRLIYYSQIVNDFQKGDIAEGYSVSREKKESFPLTVTSAQKNPTAFYLCASSFDRATEAFFGQGTRLTVV.

J is TRBJ2-3 and V is TRBV28; D not resolved. Germline V CDR1 and CDR2: MDHEN, SYDVKM. V lost 4 bases to trimming and J lost 2 bases, with 13 bases between them. CDR3 size: 15 residues. The CDR3, as DNA: TGTGCCAGCAGTTCAGTGGCTACAGTCACAGATACGCAGTATTTT. This gives the protein CASSSVATVTDTQYF.

V usage is TRBV5-5 and J usage is TRBJ2-3, with 8 positions matching TRBD1. The germline CDR1 and CDR2 sequences are SGHKS and YYEKEE (reference sequence). V trimming: 4 bases; J trimming: 2 bases; junction bases outside the gene matches: 9. The CDR3 loop spans 16 amino acids. CDR3 sequence (DNA): TGTGCCAGCAGCGCGCGACAGGGGCGAACCACAGATACGCAGTATTTT. This translates into CASSARQGRTTDTQYF.

The rearrangement links TRBV9 to TRBJ2-1; D possibly corresponds to TRBD2 (7 bases). Per the germline V gene, CDR1 is SGDLS and CDR2 is YYNGEE. V lost 0 bases, J lost 9 bases, and 16 bases lay in between. The CDR3 has 15 amino acids. CDR3 nucleotide sequence: TGTGCCAGCAGCGTAGAGGCGGGGGCCAGAGGTGAGCAGTTCTTC. Translating it yields CASSVEAGARGEQFF. Full variable domain (missing parts from reference TRBV9 and TRBJ2-1): DSGVTQTPKHLITATGQRVTLRCSPRSGDLSVYWYQQSLDQGLQFLIQYYNGEERAKGNILERFSAQQFPDLHSELNLSSLELGDSALYFCASSVEAGARGEQFFGPGTRLTVL.

The chain carries TRBV11-2 and TRBJ1-4, with 9 positions matching TRBD1. Trimming took 6 bases from V and 4 from J; bases not matched to a gene: 3. The CDR3 has 14 amino acids. Germline V gene sequence: CDR1 SGHAT, CDR2 FQNNGV. CDR3 sequence (DNA): TGTGCCAGCAGTCAGACAGGGGGTAATGAAAAACTGTTTTTT. This translates into CASSQTGGNEKLFF. The full variable domain, its missing parts supplied by reference TRBV11-2 and TRBJ1-4, is EAGVAQSPRYKIIEKRQSVAFWCNPISGHATLYWYQQILGQGPKLLIQFQNNGVVDDSQLPKDRFSAERLKGVDSTLKIQPAKLEDSAVYLCASSQTGGNEKLFFGSGTQLSVL.

The V gene is TRBV6-5, the J gene TRBJ2-5; possible D gene TRBD2, 6 bases. Germline CDR1 is MNHEY and CDR2 is SVGAGI. The CDR3 runs 14 residues. Deletions cut 1 base from V and 7 bases from J, with 13 bases between. The CDR3 bases are TGTGCCAGCAGTTACTTTGCGGGGTCGGCGACCCAGTACTTC. Residues: CASSYFAGSATQYF.

The J gene is TRBJ1-5, the V gene TRBV7-9; D is unclear. Germline values: CDR1 SEHNR, CDR2 FQNEAQ (reference sequence). The CDR3 runs 14 residues. Trimming left V 3 bases short and J 7 bases short, with 13 bases between. The CDR3 sequence is CASSLKGYGQPQHF. The DNA of the CDR3 is TGTGCCAGCAGCTTGAAAGGGTACGGGCAGCCCCAGCATTTT.

The chain joins TRBV10-3 to TRBJ2-7, with 8 bases identical to TRBD1. The CDR3 sequence is 15 residues long. Germline CDR1 reads ENHRY; CDR2 reads SYGVKD. The J segment lost 6 bases and the V segment lost 4 bases, leaving 11 bases of the junction unmatched. CDR3 sequence (DNA): TGTGCCATCAGTGGCAGGGGGCAAGTCCCGACCGAGCAGTACTTC. It is translated as CAISGRGQVPTEQYF.

V usage is TRBV5-6 and J usage is TRBJ1-2; D is unresolved. Trimming left V 0 bases short and J 2 bases short, with 14 bases between. Germline V CDR1 and CDR2: SGHDT, YYEEEE. The CDR3 is 16 residues long. CDR3 DNA sequence: TGTGCCAGCAGCTTGGGAACAGCCTCTACGAACTATGGCTACACCTTC. It specifies CASSLGTASTNYGYTF. The full variable domain, in which reference TRBV5-6 and TRBJ1-2 provide the parts outside the CDR3, is DAGVTQSPTHLIKTRGQQVTLRCSPKSGHDTVSWYQQALGQGPQFIFQYYEEEERQRGNFPDRFSGHQFPNYSSELNVNALLLGDSALYLCASSLGTASTNYGYTFGSGTRLTVV.

The V gene is TRBV30, the J gene TRBJ1-1; D gene ambiguous. CDR3 length: 11 residues. Germline lookup yields CDR1 GTSNPN and CDR2 SVGIG (reference sequence). Trimming left V 5 bases short and J 3 bases short, with 7 bases between. CDR3 DNA sequence: TGTGCCTGGTCGTGGGACACTGAAGCTTTCTTT. It is translated as CAWSWDTEAFF.

V and J are TRBV7-9 and TRBJ2-2, with no clear D. V lost 5 bases to trimming and J lost 4 bases, with 17 bases between them. Germline CDR1 SEHNR, CDR2 FQNEAQ (reference sequence). CDR3 length: 16 amino acids. For the CDR3, the DNA is TGTGCCAGCAGCCAAGGACGGGTCCCCGGCACCGGGGAGCTGTTTTTT. Translating it yields CASSQGRVPGTGELFF.

This clone was seen a single time. V usage is TRBV6-1 and J usage is TRBJ1-1, with D possibly being TRBD1 (6 bases). The CDR3 contains 12 residues. Germline CDR1 is MNHNS and CDR2 is SASEGT. The V end was cut by 4 bases, the J end by 8 bases, with 11 bases between. CDR3: CASSVSQGEAFF. The CDR3, as DNA: TGTGCCAGCAGTGTTTCACAGGGCGAAGCTTTCTTT.

The CDR3 coding sequence is TGTGCCAGCAGTGTCGATCCCGAAGCTTTCTTT. Its protein is CASSVDPEAFF. V is TRBV2 and J is TRBJ1-1; D remains ambiguous. This CDR3 contains 11 residues. The V and J ends lost 4 bases and 8 bases respectively, with 8 bases between them. Germline V CDR1 and CDR2: SNHLY, FYNNEI.

This chain uses TRBV11-3 with TRBJ2-1, with a weak D call TRBD1 (6 bases). V dropped 4 bases and J dropped 0 bases, with 10 bases sitting between them. The CDR3 covers 15 residues. Germline V gene lookup returns CDR1 SGHNT and CDR2 YENEEA. The CDR3 DNA sequence: TGTGCCAGCAGCTCTGGACAGACCTCCTACAATGAGCAGTTCTTC. Encoded protein: CASSSGQTSYNEQFF.

The V call is TRBV11-2, the J call TRBJ2-3, with D possibly being TRBD2 (5 bases). Trimming stripped 6 bases from V and 6 bases from J, with 10 bases between. The CDR3 has 12 residues. CDR1 and CDR2 from the germline V gene are SGHAT and FQNNGV. CDR3 sequence reads: CASSILGDTQYF. The CDR3, as DNA: TGTGCCAGCAGTATACTAGGGGATACGCAGTATTTT.

The J gene is TRBJ2-7, the V gene TRBV5-1; TRBD2 agrees at 14 bases. This CDR3 is 15 amino acids long. The J segment lost 2 bases and the V segment lost 3 bases, leaving 1 base of the junction unmatched. The germline CDR1 and CDR2 sequences are SGHRS and YFSETQ. For the CDR3, the DNA is TGCGCCAGCAGCTCGGGACTAGCGGGGGCCTACGAGCAGTACTTC. This encodes CASSSGLAGAYEQYF. Looking up the rest from reference TRBV5-1 and TRBJ2-7 gives the full variable domain: KAGVTQTPRYLIKTRGQQVTLSCSPISGHRSVSWYQQTPGQGLQFLFEYFSETQRNKGNFPGRFSGRQFSNSRSEMNVSTLELGDSALYLCASSSGLAGAYEQYFGPGTRLTVT.

This clone was recorded only once. The chain recombines TRBV5-4 with TRBJ2-5, with D possibly TRBD2 on 5 matching bases. Germline V gene lookup returns CDR1 SGHNT and CDR2 YYREEE (reference sequence). Trimming removed 4 bases at V and 3 bases at J, with 13 bases between. CDR3 size: 14 residues. The chain's CDR3 is CASSPRSAKETQYF. In nucleotides, the CDR3 is TGTGCCAGCAGCCCCCGTAGCGCAAAAGAGACCCAGTACTTC.

J is TRBJ2-7 and V is TRBV27, with D maybe TRBD1 (5 bases). V was cut by 5 bases and J by 5 bases, with 13 bases left in between. The CDR3 runs to 13 residues. Germline CDR1 reads MNHEY; CDR2 reads SMNVEV (reference sequence). CDR3 DNA sequence: TGTGCCAGCAGTCCCGGACAAAGGAACGAGCAGTACTTC. This codes for CASSPGQRNEQYF.

This CDR3 is CASSLGTGGEKLFF. Here the CDR3 DNA reads TGTGCCAGCAGTTTAGGAACAGGGGGAGAAAAACTGTTTTTT. The chain is built from TRBV27 and TRBJ1-4; 8 nucleotides agree with TRBD1. Germline V lookup: CDR1 MNHEY, CDR2 SMNVEV (reference sequence). V was clipped by 2 bases and J by 8 bases; unmatched bases: 4. CDR3 size: 14 residues.

The CDR3 DNA sequence: TGTGCCATCAGTGCATGGGGATCAAGCAATCAGCCCCAGCATTTT. Amino acid sequence: CAISAWGSSNQPQHF. The J gene is TRBJ1-5, the V gene TRBV10-3; D gene ambiguous. CDR1 is ENHRY, CDR2 SYGVKD, per germline. CDR3 length equals 15 residues. Trimming shortened V by 4 bases and J by 1 base, and 11 bases separated the two germline ends.

The V call is TRBV9, the J call TRBJ2-2; the match to TRBD1 covers 10 bases. Germline CDR1 and CDR2: SGDLS and YYNGEE. J lost 4 bases, V lost 3 bases, and 6 bases had no gene match. The CDR3 loop spans 16 amino acids. The CDR3 nucleotides are TGTGCCAGCAGCGCTGGGACAGGGGTGGGCACCGGGGAGCTGTTTTTT. It encodes CASSAGTGVGTGELFF.

CDR3 residues: CASSAQVSETQYF. The CDR3 bases are TGTGCCAGCAGCGCACAGGTTTCAGAGACCCAGTACTTC. The J gene is TRBJ2-5, the V gene TRBV11-2; tentatively, D is TRBD1 (5 bases). Trimming stripped 5 bases from V and 4 bases from J, with 11 bases between. This CDR3 region has 13 residues. Germline V gene lookup returns CDR1 SGHAT and CDR2 FQNNGV.

This chain uses TRBV14 with TRBJ2-5, with 14 bases aligning to TRBD2. The V gene's germline CDR1 is SGHDN and CDR2 FVKESK. Losses at the gene ends were 4 bases for V and 1 base for J; bases not matched to a gene: 8. This CDR3 has 18 residues. The CDR3 DNA sequence: TGTGCCAGCAGCCGGACTAGCGGGGGGCCATTGGGCCAAGAGACCCAGTACTTC. It encodes CASSRTSGGPLGQETQYF.